The T cell receptor (beta chain) described here comes from a study of beta chain features in type 1 diabetes. Looking at the study overall: Examined across all samples were around 110 million sorted cells.

From germline, CDR1 is SEHNR and CDR2 FQNEAQ (reference sequence). Unmatched junction bases numbered 4, after V lost 5 bases and J lost 0 bases. The CDR3 spans 15 residues. The study's findings and limits: Any HLA effect on TCRB rearrangement was left unresolved by small sub-analyses.

In its sample, this clone was seen a few times. The target antigen is unknown. Reverse transcription of all isolated RNA meant that expressed TCRB transcripts were sequenced. Libraries were prepared by immunoSEQ multiplex PCR; TCRdb keeps only in-frame clonotypes and omits some of them. The table shows around 500,000 clones, with over 10% occurring only once. The receptor was derived from a woman aged 18-35 years in good health. Sequenced material: naive CD4+ T cells from blood. This rearrangement joins TRBV7-9 to TRBJ1-5, with 7 bases aligning to TRBD1. CDR3 residues: CASSRDSFSNQPQHF. The CDR3 nucleotides are TGTGCCAGCAGCCGGGACAGCTTTAGCAATCAGCCCCAGCATTTT.